Listed below are T cell receptor beta chains from one sample, sequenced in a study of technical replicates of blood from a few donors. Some clones are missing from TCRdb's copy, which holds only in-frame ones; the method was immunoSEQ multiplex PCR. The top ten clones hold 0.37% of a sample with under 50,000 clones, around 97% of them seen once. What was sequenced was T cells isolated from PBMCs. All receptors come from a human donor in good health. Each CDR3 is given with its conserved first and last residue. The order of the fields is clone size, J gene, V gene, D gene, CDR3 protein, CDR3 DNA. A D gene is named only where the DNA matches it firmly. A row's size may be missing; if present it is once, few, many or a size class.

>-|TRBJ1-1|TRBV25-1|TRBD1
CASSDPHRGGTEAFF
TGTGCCAGCAGTGACCCCCACAGGGGGGGCACTGAAGCTTTCTTT
>-|TRBJ2-1|TRBV2|TRBD2
CASSELAGGPGQFF
TGTGCCAGCAGTGAGCTAGCGGGAGGGCCTGGGCAGTTCTTC
>-|TRBJ2-5|TRBV30|-
CAWRGAAEETQYF
TGTGCCTGGAGGGGGGCAGCCGAAGAGACCCAGTACTTC
>-|TRBJ1-1|TRBV11-3|TRBD1
CASSCPGQGPMNTEAFF
TGTGCCAGCAGCTGCCCGGGACAGGGACCCATGAACACTGAAGCTTTCTTT
>-|TRBJ2-7|TRBV6-1|-
CASSERGFSYEQYF
TGTGCCAGCAGTGAAAGAGGGTTCTCCTACGAGCAGTACTTC
>-|TRBJ1-4|TRBV10-3|-
CAISGASGGAGEKLFF
TGTGCCATCAGTGGAGCGTCGGGGGGGGCTGGGGAAAAACTGTTTTTT
>-|TRBJ2-7|TRBV25-1|-
CASSGDWSSYEQYF
TGTGCCAGCAGTGGAGACTGGAGCTCCTACGAGCAGTACTTC
>once|TRBJ1-5|TRBV29-1|-
CSVISSNQPQHF
TGCAGCGTTATAAGCAGCAATCAGCCCCAGCATTTT
>-|TRBJ1-1|TRBV19|-
CASSGRLDTEAFF
TGTGCCAGTAGTGGGAGACTGGACACTGAAGCTTTCTTT
>-|TRBJ1-2|TRBV9|-
CASSGMEYGYTF
TGTGCCAGCAGCGGGATGGAGTACGGCTACACCTTC
>-|TRBJ2-5|TRBV7-3|-
CASSLNGLWETQYF
TGTGCCAGCAGCTTAAATGGCCTCTGGGAGACCCAGTACTTC
>-|TRBJ2-5|TRBV7-9|TRBD1
CASSLPGQRPQETQYF
TGTGCCAGCAGCCTCCCGGGACAGAGACCCCAAGAGACCCAGTACTTC
>-|TRBJ1-2|TRBV13|-
CASSLGSGHSPSRGYTF
TGTGCCAGCAGCTTAGGATCGGGACATAGCCCCAGTCGGGGCTACACCTTC
>-|TRBJ2-7|TRBV5-6|-
CASSAAYEQYF
TGTGCCAGCAGCGCAGCCTACGAGCAGTACTTC
>-|TRBJ1-1|TRBV7-2|-
CASSSGLEAFF
TGTGCCAGCAGCTCCGGACTTGAAGCTTTCTTT
>-|TRBJ1-1|TRBV12-5|-
CASGLASDREAFF
TGTGCTAGTGGTTTGGCCTCCGACAGAGAAGCTTTCTTT
>-|TRBJ1-2|TRBV27|TRBD1
CASSTRQGWHGYTF
TGTGCCAGCAGTACCCGACAGGGGTGGCATGGCTACACCTTC
>-|TRBJ1-5|TRBV5-5|-
CASSFGVGNQPQHF
TGTGCCAGCAGCTTCGGGGTGGGCAATCAGCCCCAGCATTTT
>-|TRBJ2-3|TRBV29-1|TRBD2
CSTDGTSGFTDTQYF
TGCAGCACTGACGGTACTAGCGGCTTCACAGATACGCAGTATTTT
>-|TRBJ2-1|TRBV11-2|TRBD2
CASSLVGGDFDEQFF
TGTGCCAGCAGCTTAGTGGGGGGGGACTTCGATGAGCAGTTCTTC
>-|TRBJ1-5|TRBV2|TRBD1
CASRPTGENQPQHF
TGTGCCAGCAGGCCGACAGGGGAGAATCAGCCCCAGCATTTT
>-|TRBJ1-2|TRBV5-6|-
CASSLVKGNGYTF
TGTGCCAGCAGCTTGGTAAAGGGGAACGGCTACACCTTC
>-|TRBJ1-2|TRBV11-3|TRBD1
CASSLDRDGYTF
TGTGCCAGCAGCTTGGACAGGGATGGCTACACCTTC
>-|TRBJ2-1|TRBV5-1|TRBD2
CASSLAGLAGGNNEQFF
TGCGCCAGCAGCTTGGCGGGACTAGCGGGAGGAAACAATGAGCAGTTCTTC
>-|TRBJ2-7|TRBV5-1|-
CASSLGIKSPYEQYF
TGCGCCAGCAGCTTGGGAATCAAAAGCCCCTACGAGCAGTACTTC
>-|TRBJ2-7|TRBV29-1|-
CSVVIGKSYEQYF
TGCAGCGTTGTCATCGGGAAGAGCTACGAGCAGTACTTC
>-|TRBJ2-3|TRBV28|TRBD2
CASSFTGTSISESTDTQYF
TGTGCCAGCAGTTTCACCGGGACTAGCATCTCTGAGAGCACAGATACGCAGTATTTT
>-|TRBJ2-3|TRBV6-1|TRBD1
CASSEGTGGEGTDTQYF
TGTGCCAGCAGTGAAGGGACAGGTGGCGAAGGAACAGATACGCAGTATTTT
>-|TRBJ1-1|TRBV6-1|TRBD1
CASSPGQRTREAFF
TGTGCCAGCAGTCCGGGACAGCGGACTCGAGAGGCTTTCTTT
>-|TRBJ2-1|TRBV7-9|-
CASSFPVEQFF
TGTGCCAGCAGCTTTCCGGTTGAGCAGTTCTTC
>-|TRBJ2-1|TRBV11-1|TRBD2
CASSLEERETNNEQFF
TGTGCCAGCAGCTTAGAGGAGCGGGAGACAAACAATGAGCAGTTCTTC
>-|TRBJ2-2|TRBV4-3|TRBD2
CASSQDTLPLAGGGELFF
TGCGCCAGCAGCCAAGATACCCTCCCTCTAGCGGGGGGCGGGGAGCTGTTTTTT
>-|TRBJ2-1|TRBV5-4|TRBD1
CASSLEGAEQFF
TGTGCCAGCAGCTTGGAGGGGGCTGAGCAGTTCTTC
>-|TRBJ1-1|TRBV27|TRBD1
CASRVSGTANTEAFF
TGTGCCAGCAGAGTATCCGGGACAGCGAACACTGAAGCTTTCTTT
>-|TRBJ1-2|TRBV30|-
CAWSVLHRPNYGYTF
TGTGCCTGGAGTGTACTCCACCGCCCTAACTATGGCTACACCTTC
>-|TRBJ2-7|TRBV27|-
CASSSARHYEQYF
TGTGCCAGCAGTTCTGCTAGGCACTACGAGCAGTACTTC
>-|TRBJ1-2|TRBV5-6|-
CASSLTGTYGYTF
TGTGCCAGCAGCTTGACAGGTACATATGGCTACACCTTC
>-|TRBJ1-2|TRBV11-2|-
CASSQAGSYGYTF
TGTGCCAGCAGCCAAGCGGGCAGCTATGGCTACACCTTC
>once|TRBJ2-7|TRBV5-1|TRBD1
CASSSGQGSYYEQYF
TGCGCCAGCAGCTCAGGACAGGGCTCGTACTACGAGCAGTACTTC
>-|TRBJ1-1|TRBV7-2|-
CAHTQMNTEAFF
TGTGCCCACACACAGATGAACACTGAAGCTTTCTTT
>-|TRBJ2-6|TRBV30|-
CAWSKQGSGANVLTF
TGTGCCTGGAGTAAACAGGGATCTGGGGCCAACGTCCTGACTTTC